The clone carrying this TCR beta chain was picked up a small number of times. Its antigen is unknown. Next came a second PCR, run for about 7 to 12 cycles, which used a sample-barcoded 5' primer along with a J-beta primer mix. Using its own MiXCR run on the 5' RACE reads, TCRdb lists one record per CDR3 protein. In the table there are approximately 1,700,000 distinct CDR3 sequences, roughly two fifths of which are singletons. This record belongs to a study of blood T cells in healthy people across ages. Findings and caveats of the study: Observed TCR beta diversity per million T cells went down as age went up. This fall followed a roughly linear course with age.

Looked up from germline, CDR1 is SGHAT and CDR2 is FQNNGV. This CDR3 spans 15 amino acids. The V segment lost 4 bases and the J segment 2 bases; nucleotides outside the gene matches: 2. The TCR comes from a human donor in good health. Sequences were obtained from blood. V usage is TRBV11-2 and J usage is TRBJ2-5; 12 bases are shared with TRBD1. Here the CDR3 DNA reads TGTGCCAGCAGCTGGGACAGGGGGCAACAAGAGACCCAGTACTTC. This codes for CASSWDRGQQETQYF.